A selection of T cell receptor beta chains follows, all from one sample in a study of regulatory T cells in long-lasting Graves disease. TCRdb passed the multiplex PCR reads through MiXCR, listing each CDR3 protein once. The sample consists of hundreds of thousands of distinct CDR3 sequences, around 17% of them appearing once. This same sample was also taken into another study, of T cells in Graves' hyperthyroidism and ophthalmopathy.

The sample here was peripheral blood mononuclear cells (PBMCs), taken at new diagnosis, from a patient treated with antithyroid drugs. The receptor set was obtained from a woman in her thirties with Graves disease. Each CDR3 is given with its conserved first and last residue. The order of the fields is V gene, CDR3 length, clone size, D gene, J gene, CDR3 DNA, CDR3 protein. The D gene is left open where the match is weak. Size tells how often a clone was seen (once, few, many) or the class of an expanded clone, and some rows leave it out.

>TRBV10-3|16|-|TRBD1|TRBJ2-7
TGTGCCATCAGTGAGTCGAGGACAGGGGGGGTATTCGAGCAGTACTTC
CAISESRTGGVFEQYF
>TRBV29-1|11|-|-|TRBJ1-1
TGCAGCGTTGGAGTCCGGACTGAAGCTTTCTTT
CSVGVRTEAFF
>TRBV7-9|13|many|-|TRBJ2-7
TGTGCCAGCAGGCAACTAGCTCTGTACGAGCAGTACTTC
CASRQLALYEQYF
>TRBV28|16|-|-|TRBJ2-1
TGTGCCAGCAGTTTTTCCTCCAAGGGGTCCTACAATGAGCAGTTCTTC
CASSFSSKGSYNEQFF
>TRBV6-1|14|-|-|TRBJ1-3
TGTGCCAGCAGTGCATCACCCTCTGGAAACACCATATATTTT
CASSASPSGNTIYF
>TRBV6-1|17|few|-|TRBJ2-6
TGTGCCAGCAGGGGGACAATGTTAAGCTCTGGGGCCAACGTCCTGACTTTC
CASRGTMLSSGANVLTF
>TRBV27|14|few|-|TRBJ2-1
TGTGCCAGCAGTTTCTTTGCCAACTCGCCCCAGCAGTTCTTC
CASSFFANSPQQFF
>TRBV20-1|15|many|-|TRBJ1-4
TGCAGTGCTGGGGGGGCAGCACAGGGCAGCGAAAAACTGTTTTTT
CSAGGAAQGSEKLFF
>TRBV20-1|14|few|TRBD2|TRBJ2-7
TGCAGTGCTAGAGAAACTAGCGGGGCCTACGAGCAGTACTTC
CSARETSGAYEQYF
>TRBV18|13|-|-|TRBJ2-1
TGTGCCAGCTCACCAATCTCTGGCAATGAGCAGTTCTTC
CASSPISGNEQFF
>TRBV19|15|many|-|TRBJ2-3
TGTGCCACCGCGACCCTGACAGGTTCCACAGATACGCAGTATTTT
CATATLTGSTDTQYF
>TRBV30|12|many|-|TRBJ2-1
TGTGCCTGGAGAAGCCGCCTCAATGAGCAGTTCTTC
CAWRSRLNEQFF
>TRBV11-2|13|many|TRBD1|TRBJ1-6
TGTGCCAGCAGCCTGGGGACAGATTCACCCCTCCACTTT
CASSLGTDSPLHF
>TRBV2|15|many|TRBD1|TRBJ2-7
TGTGCCAGCAGGTCCCCCGGGACAGGGACCTACGAGCAGTACTTC
CASRSPGTGTYEQYF
>TRBV24-1|17|few|TRBD2|TRBJ2-5
TGTGCCACCAGTGCTGGAAGCGGGAGGGGGTACCAAGAGACCCAGTACTTC
CATSAGSGRGYQETQYF
>TRBV9|13|-|-|TRBJ1-1
TGTGCCAGCAGCGTCCCCCCTGACACTGAAGCTTTCTTT
CASSVPPDTEAFF
>TRBV18|17|-|-|TRBJ1-3
TGTGCCAGCTCACCAGCGAACCTACAGCGCTCTGGAAACACCATATATTTT
CASSPANLQRSGNTIYF
>TRBV7-9|15|many|TRBD1|TRBJ1-4
TGTGCCAGCAGCTTGGACAGGGGGACTAATGAAAAACTGTTTTTT
CASSLDRGTNEKLFF
>TRBV12-5|14|-|-|TRBJ1-1
TGTGCTAGTGGCCACGGCGCCCATGAAAACCAAGCTTTCTTT
CASGHGAHENQAFF
>TRBV18|14|-|-|TRBJ2-5
TGTGCCAGCTCCTCCCTCGACTCGCAGGAGACCCAGTACTTC
CASSSLDSQETQYF
>TRBV28|15|many|TRBD2|TRBJ2-1
TGTGCCAGCAGTTTAAGTCTAGCGGGAGGTGAAGAGCAGTTCTTC
CASSLSLAGGEEQFF
>TRBV5-1|19|few|TRBD1|TRBJ2-7
TGCGCCAGCAGCTTGAGGGGGCTCAGCCAGCCGACCCTCTCCTACGAGCAGTACTTC
CASSLRGLSQPTLSYEQYF
>TRBV28|18|many|TRBD2|TRBJ2-5
TGTGCCAGCAGCCAGGGTGCGGGAGGACCCTTCGTGCAAGAGACCCAGTACTTC
CASSQGAGGPFVQETQYF
>TRBV11-2|16|once|-|TRBJ2-7
TGTGCCAGCAGCCACCAGGGGATGTGGCCACGGGGGGAGCAGTACTTC
CASSHQGMWPRGEQYF
>TRBV29-1|15|many|TRBD1|TRBJ2-7
TGCAGCGTTGTGATGCCGACAGGGGAATCCTACGAGCAGTACTTC
CSVVMPTGESYEQYF
>TRBV11-3|16|many|-|TRBJ2-3
TGTGCCAGCAGCTTAGACGGCTCCGGGAGAACAGATACGCAGTATTTT
CASSLDGSGRTDTQYF
>TRBV10-3|16|many|TRBD2|TRBJ2-1
TGTGCCATCAGTGAGTCCAGCGGGAGGGCTTACAATGAGCAGTTCTTC
CAISESSGRAYNEQFF
>TRBV20-1|15|-|-|TRBJ1-1
TGCAGTGCCAGACTTCCTGGCAGAATGAACACTGAAGCTTTCTTT
CSARLPGRMNTEAFF
>TRBV6-4|15|few|-|TRBJ1-1
TGTGCCAGCAGTACCCCGGACATAACGAACACTGAAGCTTTCTTT
CASSTPDITNTEAFF
>TRBV24-1|17|few|TRBD1|TRBJ1-1
TGTGCCACCAGTGATTCCCCCGGACAGGGGGCTTATACTGAAGCTTTCTTT
CATSDSPGQGAYTEAFF
>TRBV9|18|-|-|TRBJ1-3
TGTGCCAGCAGCGTAGCTCCGCCCGGGGCGACCACTGGAAACACCATATATTTT
CASSVAPPGATTGNTIYF
>TRBV27|15|many|-|TRBJ2-1
TGTGCCACCACAACGGGTGACGGAAGTTACAATGAGCAGTTCTTC
CATTTGDGSYNEQFF
>TRBV6-2/TRBV6-3|20|few|TRBD1|TRBJ1-6
TGTGCCAGCAGGCGTGGGACAGACATGCGATTTAGCTCCTATAATTCACCCCTCCACTTT
CASRRGTDMRFSSYNSPLHF
>TRBV6-1|14|-|-|TRBJ2-2
TGTGCCAGCACTTTACCCCAGGGTTTGGGGGAGCTGTTTTTT
CASTLPQGLGELFF
>TRBV9|13|few|TRBD1|TRBJ2-2
TGTGCCAGCAGGAGGGGGCTCAGCGGGGAGCTGTTTTTT
CASRRGLSGELFF
>TRBV6-2/TRBV6-3|14|many|-|TRBJ2-7
TGTGCCAGCAGTGAATTTGGGACCTTCTACGAGCAGTACTTC
CASSEFGTFYEQYF
>TRBV10-3|14|many|TRBD1|TRBJ1-2
TGTGCCATCAGTGAGTCGGACAGGGGCTATGGCTACACCTTC
CAISESDRGYGYTF
>TRBV12-3/TRBV12-4|16|many|TRBD1|TRBJ2-7
TGTGCCAGCAGCCAAACAGGGGTTTATTGGTCCTACGAGCAGTACTTC
CASSQTGVYWSYEQYF
>TRBV7-2|15|many|-|TRBJ2-7
TGTGCCAGCAGCTTAGTAGGTGGACAAGCCTACGAGCAGTACTTC
CASSLVGGQAYEQYF
>TRBV6-1|15|many|TRBD2|TRBJ2-1
TGTGCCAGCAAGGTGGGGCGGGAGAAATACAATGAGCAGTTCTTC
CASKVGREKYNEQFF
>TRBV6-1|13|-|-|TRBJ2-2
TGTGCCAGCAGGGAACGGAACACCGGGGAGCTGTTTTTT
CASRERNTGELFF
>TRBV20-1|15|-|-|TRBJ2-1
TGCAGTGCAGGGGGACCTATCGTCTCCTACAATGAGCAGTTCTTC
CSAGGPIVSYNEQFF